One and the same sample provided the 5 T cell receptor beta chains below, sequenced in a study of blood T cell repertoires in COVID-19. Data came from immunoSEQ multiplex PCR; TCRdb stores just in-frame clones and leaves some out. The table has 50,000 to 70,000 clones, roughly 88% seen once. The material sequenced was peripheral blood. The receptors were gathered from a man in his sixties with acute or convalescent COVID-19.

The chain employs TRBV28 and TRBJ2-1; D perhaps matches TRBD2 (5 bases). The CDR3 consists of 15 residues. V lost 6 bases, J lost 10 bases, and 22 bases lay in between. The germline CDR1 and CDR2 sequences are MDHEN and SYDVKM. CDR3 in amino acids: CASRPVRRPSYEQFF. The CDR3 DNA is TGTGCCAGCAGGCCTGTCCGGAGGCCGTCTTACGAGCAGTTCTTC.

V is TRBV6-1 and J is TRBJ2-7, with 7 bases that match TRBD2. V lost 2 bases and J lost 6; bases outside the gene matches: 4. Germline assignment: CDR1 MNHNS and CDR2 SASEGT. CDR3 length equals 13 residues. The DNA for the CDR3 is TGTGCCAGCAGTGAAATCGGGAGGAGCGAGCAGTACTTC. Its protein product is CASSEIGRSEQYF.

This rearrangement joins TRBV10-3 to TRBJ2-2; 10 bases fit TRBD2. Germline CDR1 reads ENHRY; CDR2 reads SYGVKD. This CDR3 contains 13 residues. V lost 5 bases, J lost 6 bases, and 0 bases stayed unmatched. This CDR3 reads CAISLAGAGELFF. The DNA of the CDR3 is TGTGCCATCAGTCTAGCGGGAGCCGGGGAGCTGTTTTTT.

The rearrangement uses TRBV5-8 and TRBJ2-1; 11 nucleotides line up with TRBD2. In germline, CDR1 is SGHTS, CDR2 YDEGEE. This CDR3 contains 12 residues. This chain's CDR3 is CASGRAMDEQFF. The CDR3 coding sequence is TGTGCTAGCGGGAGGGCCATGGATGAGCAGTTCTTC.

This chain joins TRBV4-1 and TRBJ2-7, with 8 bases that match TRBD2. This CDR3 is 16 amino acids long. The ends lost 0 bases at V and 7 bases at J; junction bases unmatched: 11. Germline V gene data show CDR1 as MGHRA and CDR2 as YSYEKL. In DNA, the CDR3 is TGCGCCAGCAGCCAAGAACTCGCGGGAGGCCCCCTGGAGCAGTACTTC. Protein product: CASSQELAGGPLEQYF.